The 20 T cell receptor beta chains presented below share a single source sample, sequenced in a study of cytomegalovirus exposure and HLA in healthy donors (dated by TCRdb to 2016 to 2017). Library creation used the immunoSEQ multiplex PCR assay. For the multiplex PCR, a mixture combining 60 forward primers for TCR Vbeta segments and 13 reverse primers for TCR Jbeta segments was used. TCRdb holds this immuneACCESS table with in-frame rearrangements only. Some clones are missing; in checked studies, unresolved V genes explain under half, and the rest has no known cause. This sample comprises approximately 150,000 clones, roughly 80% of them detected only once. About 10% of the sample comes from the top ten. Sequencing used PBMCs. The receptors originated from a man younger than 35 in good health and CMV-seropositive.

This chain joins TRBV7-9 and TRBJ2-7; TRBD1 aligns across 7 bases. Per germline, CDR1 SEHNR and CDR2 FQNEAQ (reference sequence). This CDR3 spans 14 amino acids. After removal of 4 bases from V and 5 bases from J, the junction contained 8 bases not matched to a gene. CDR3 protein: CASSSHRGINEQYF. The CDR3 region has the DNA TGTGCCAGCAGCTCACACAGGGGTATCAACGAGCAGTACTTC. Full variable domain (missing parts from reference TRBV7-9 and TRBJ2-7): DTGVSQNPRHKITKRGQNVTFRCDPISEHNRLYWYRQTLGQGPEFLTYFQNEAQLEKSRLLSDRFSAERPKGSFSTLEIQRTEQGDSAMYLCASSSHRGINEQYFGPGTRLTVT.

J is TRBJ2-7 and V is TRBV9, with a weak D call TRBD1 (6 bases). Germline values: CDR1 SGDLS, CDR2 YYNGEE. V lost 2 bases to trimming and J lost 9 bases, with 18 bases between them. The CDR3 has 14 amino acids. CDR3 DNA: TGTGCCAGCAGCGTGACAGGTAGCTCCTTAGTGCAGTACTTC. Its protein is CASSVTGSSLVQYF.

V and J are TRBV5-1 and TRBJ2-7, with a tentative D call TRBD2 (6 bases). CDR1 is SGHRS, CDR2 YFSETQ, per germline. Trimming stripped 4 bases from V and 5 bases from J, with 10 bases between. The length of the CDR3 is 12 residues. In DNA, the CDR3 is TGCGCCAGCAGCCACGGAGGGGACGAGCAGTACTTC. Protein product: CASSHGGDEQYF. Combining the CDR3 with reference TRBV5-1 and TRBJ2-7 gives the whole variable domain KAGVTQTPRYLIKTRGQQVTLSCSPISGHRSVSWYQQTPGQGLQFLFEYFSETQRNKGNFPGRFSGRQFSNSRSEMNVSTLELGDSALYLCASSHGGDEQYFGPGTRLTVT.

The gene calls are TRBV5-4 and TRBJ2-5; 9 bases agree with TRBD2. The CDR3 sequence is 15 residues long. After removal of 0 bases from V and 5 bases from J, the junction contained 5 bases not matched to a gene. Germline CDR1 SGHNT, CDR2 YYREEE (reference sequence). Here the CDR3 DNA reads TGTGCCAGCAGCTTGGCCAGGGCGGGAGGGGAGACCCAGTACTTC. This sequence encodes CASSLARAGGETQYF.

The chain is built from TRBV7-2 and TRBJ2-7, with 11 positions matching TRBD2. Trimming removed 3 bases from V and 0 bases from J; junction bases left unmatched: 7. The germline CDR1 and CDR2 sequences are SGHTA and FQGNSA. The length of the CDR3 is 17 residues. The DNA for the CDR3 is TGTGCCAGCAGCTTCGCCATTACTAGCGGGAGCTCCTACGAGCAGTACTTC. It codes for CASSFAITSGSSYEQYF.

This rearrangement joins TRBV19 to TRBJ2-2; D uncertain. CDR3 length: 13 amino acids. The V end lost 9 bases, the J end lost 5 bases, and 13 bases lay between the germline ends. Germline values: CDR1 LNHDA, CDR2 SQIVND (reference sequence). The DNA of the CDR3 is TGTGCCAGCACGACACACGCTACCGGGGAGCTGTTTTTT. Translated: CASTTHATGELFF.

The chain uses TRBV28 and TRBJ1-2; the match to TRBD1 covers 7 bases. Germline CDR1 and CDR2: MDHEN and SYDVKM. This CDR3 is built from 15 residues. With V trimmed by 6 bases and J by 5 bases, 12 bases remained unmatched. CDR3 DNA sequence: TGTGCCAGCAGGAGTCGACAGGGCGGGATTTATGGCTACACCTTC. Protein: CASRSRQGGIYGYTF.

The gene calls are TRBV7-2 and TRBJ2-3; possible D gene TRBD2, 5 bases. Germline V gene data show CDR1 as SGHTA and CDR2 as FQGNSA. The CDR3 is made up of 13 amino acids. Trimming removed 5 bases at V and 5 bases at J, with 11 bases between. The CDR3 loop reads CASSSGKGDTQYF. The CDR3 DNA reads as TGTGCCAGCAGCAGCGGAAAGGGAGATACGCAGTATTTT.

This clone appeared once. The genes are TRBV28 and TRBJ2-7; D gene unclear. The V end was cut by 4 bases, the J end by 2 bases, with 9 bases between. Germline CDR1 reads MDHEN; CDR2 reads SYDVKM. The CDR3 runs 13 residues. The CDR3 nucleotides are TGTGCCAGCAGTTCGCAGATTACCTACGAGCAGTACTTC. This gives the protein CASSSQITYEQYF.

This clone was seen only once. This sequence joins TRBV25-1 and TRBJ2-5, with 10 bases matching TRBD2. The CDR3 spans 17 residues. The germline V gene encodes CDR1 MGHDK and CDR2 SYGVNS. The V segment lost 2 bases and the J segment 3 bases; nucleotides outside the gene matches: 9. The CDR3: CASSEKVLAGAKETQYF. For the CDR3, the DNA is TGTGCCAGCAGTGAAAAGGTCCTAGCGGGAGCGAAAGAGACCCAGTACTTC.

The genes are TRBV5-1 and TRBJ1-1; 8 bases match TRBD1. V gave up 5 bases and J gave up 5 bases; unmatched junction bases: 8. Germline values: CDR1 SGHRS, CDR2 YFSETQ. This CDR3 is built from 14 residues. In DNA, the CDR3 is TGCGCCAGCAGAGGACAGGGAAGGGGGACTGAAGCTTTCTTT. This encodes CASRGQGRGTEAFF.

This sequence joins TRBV4-1 and TRBJ2-1, with 9 nucleotides matching TRBD2. The germline gives CDR1 MGHRA, CDR2 YSYEKL. CDR3 length: 18 amino acids. V trimming: 3 bases; J trimming: 2 bases; junction bases outside the gene matches: 11. CDR3 protein: CASSQSPAGGPPYNEQFF. CDR3 DNA: TGCGCCAGCAGCCAGTCGCCAGCGGGAGGCCCCCCCTACAATGAGCAGTTCTTC.

This clone occurred once. The rearrangement links TRBV30 to TRBJ2-5, with D possibly being TRBD1 (6 bases). The DNA end lines up better with TRBJ2-7; the J call may be wrong. Germline V gives CDR1 GTSNPN, CDR2 SVGIG (reference sequence). This CDR3 region has 13 residues. CDR3 sequence reads: CAWSVSTGYEQYF. For the CDR3, the DNA is TGTGCCTGGAGTGTCAGTACAGGGTACGAGCAGTACTTC.

The rearrangement uses TRBV19 and TRBJ2-3, with D perhaps TRBD2 (5 bases). Germline CDR1 and CDR2: LNHDA and SQIVND (reference sequence). V was cut by 1 base and J by 3 bases, with 11 bases left in between. The CDR3 contains 15 residues. The CDR3 sequence: CASSIGAERTDTQYF. In DNA form, the CDR3 reads TGTGCCAGTAGTATAGGAGCGGAACGGACAGATACGCAGTATTTT.

The rearrangement uses TRBV7-2 and TRBJ1-1; 7 bases map to TRBD1. Germline CDR1 reads SGHTA; CDR2 reads FQGNSA. The V gene end was trimmed by 4 bases and the J gene end by 0 bases; junction bases not matched to a gene: 11. This CDR3 spans 17 amino acids. The CDR3 is CASSSPPTGPLNTEAFF. The DNA of the CDR3 is TGTGCCAGCAGCTCTCCTCCGACAGGGCCCCTGAACACTGAAGCTTTCTTT.

The rearrangement joins TRBV11-1 to TRBJ2-1; 10 nucleotides agree with TRBD1. The J segment lost 9 bases and the V segment lost 0 bases, leaving 8 bases of the junction unmatched. The CDR3 totals 16 residues. Germline CDR1 reads SGHAT; CDR2 reads FQDESV (reference sequence). The CDR3 region has the DNA TGTGCCAGCAGCTTAGCAGTGGGACAGGGGAGAGGTGAGCAGTTCTTC. It is translated as CASSLAVGQGRGEQFF.

This clone has a single count. The CDR3 loop reads CASSMMAGGPNEQYF. DNA of the CDR3: TGTGCCAGTAGTATGATGGCGGGAGGCCCTAACGAGCAGTACTTC. This rearrangement joins TRBV19 to TRBJ2-7; 8 bases align to TRBD2. This CDR3 comprises 15 residues. Trimming took 3 bases from V and 5 from J; bases not matched to a gene: 9. CDR1 LNHDA and CDR2 SQIVND come from the germline V gene (reference sequence).

This chain uses TRBV6-4 with TRBJ2-1; 9 bases are a match to TRBD1. The germline V gene has CDR1 MRHNA and CDR2 SNTAGT. The CDR3 runs to 16 residues. V lost 3 bases, J lost 7 bases, and 10 bases stayed unmatched. CDR3 coding DNA: TGTGCCAGCAGTGAGGCAGCGGGGACAGGGAGTAATGAGCAGTTCTTC. Translation gives CASSEAAGTGSNEQFF.

The chain recombines TRBV7-3 with TRBJ2-3, with 7 positions matching TRBD2. This CDR3 contains 14 residues. Per germline, CDR1 SGHTA and CDR2 FQGTGA. V trimming: 4 bases; J trimming: 8 bases; junction bases outside the gene matches: 9. CDR3 sequence: CASSSSGKDSTQYF. In DNA form, the CDR3 reads TGTGCCAGCAGCTCCAGCGGGAAAGACTCTACGCAGTATTTT.

This chain connects TRBV27 to TRBJ2-5; maybe TRBD2 (7 bases). V was cut by 4 bases and J by 5 bases, with 23 bases left in between. The CDR3 extends over 17 amino acids. Germline CDR1 reads MNHEY; CDR2 reads SMNVEV (reference sequence). CDR3 sequence reads: CASSWSRGASVGETQYF. In DNA, the CDR3 is TGTGCCAGCAGTTGGAGTCGGGGGGCAAGTGTTGGGGAGACCCAGTACTTC.